One sample yielded the 24 T cell receptor beta chains listed below, sequenced in a study of blood T cells in healthy people across ages. Through a sample-barcoded 5' primer and a J-beta primer mix, a second PCR was run for roughly 6 to 11 cycles. In TCRdb, the 5' RACE reads were re-called with MiXCR into one record per CDR3 protein. The sample lists approximately 1,700,000 distinct CDR3 sequences; more than 35% were seen once. The sequenced sample consisted of blood. The source of these receptors is a human donor in good health.

This chain links TRBV10-3 with TRBJ1-2; no clear D. The germline CDR1 and CDR2 sequences are ENHRY and SYGVKD. Trimming shortened V by 3 bases and J by 6 bases, and 11 bases separated the two germline ends. The CDR3 spans 13 residues. In DNA, the CDR3 is TGTGCCATCAGTGAATCAGAGGTCCATGGCTACACCTTC. Amino acid sequence: CAISESEVHGYTF.

The chain combines TRBV20-1 with TRBJ2-5, with 9 bases matching TRBD1. Germline values: CDR1 DFQATT, CDR2 SNEGSKA (reference sequence). The CDR3 is made up of 14 amino acids. V gave up 3 bases and J gave up 11 bases; unmatched junction bases: 13. CDR3 loop: CSASMGQGWGEQYF. CDR3 nucleotides: TGCAGTGCTAGTATGGGACAGGGATGGGGTGAGCAGTACTTC.

The chain uses TRBV10-2 and TRBJ2-5, with D perhaps matching TRBD2 (6 bases). V lost 9 bases and J lost 0, with 11 bases in between. Germline assignment: CDR1 WSHSY and CDR2 SAAADI. The CDR3 consists of 13 residues. The CDR3 here is CASRDLYQETQYF. Written as DNA, the CDR3 is TGCGCCAGTCGGGACTTGTACCAAGAGACCCAGTACTTC.

This clonotype occurred a few times. V gene TRBV12-5 combines with J gene TRBJ2-1; a weak D match, TRBD2 (6 bases). The CDR3 totals 16 residues. With 0 bases removed from V and 6 bases from J, the gap between germline ends came to 15 bases. Looked up from germline, CDR1 is LGHNT and CDR2 is FRNRAP. CDR3 DNA sequence: TGTGCTAGTGGTTTGGTCCTAAACCGGGACTTCAATGAGCAGTTCTTC. It is translated as CASGLVLNRDFNEQFF.

This clonotype was detected only a few times. One end of the junction does not line up with germline, which may come from a read error. The chain uses TRBV20-1 and TRBJ2-1, with 9 bases fitting TRBD2. The CDR3 contains 14 residues. Germline CDR1 reads DFQATT; CDR2 reads SNEGSKA (reference sequence). The CDR3 region has the DNA TGCAGTGCGAGAGTTGGAGCGGGGGGTCGGGTGCAGTTCTTC. It codes for CSARVGAGGRVQFF.

The chain is built from TRBV11-3 and TRBJ2-3, with D perhaps given as TRBD1 or TRBD2 (5 bases each). The CDR3 consists of 14 residues. The germline gives CDR1 SGHNT, CDR2 YENEEA. Trimming removed 8 bases at V and 3 bases at J, with 15 bases between. Here the CDR3 DNA reads TGTGCCAGCCGGGTTGTGGGGGATACAGATACGCAGTATTTT. It codes for CASRVVGDTDTQYF. The variable domain in full, completed from reference TRBV11-3 and TRBJ2-3, reads EAGVVQSPRYKIIEKKQPVAFWCNPISGHNTLYWYLQNLGQGPELLIRYENEEAVDDSQLPKDRFSAERLKGVDSTLKIQPAELGDSAVYLCASRVVGDTDTQYFGPGTRLTVL.

This chain connects TRBV5-1 to TRBJ1-5; D is ambiguous. V gave up 0 bases and J gave up 7 bases, with 14 bases separating them. There are 15 residues in the CDR3. The V gene's germline CDR1 is SGHRS and CDR2 YFSETQ. Here the CDR3 DNA reads TGCGCCAGCAGCTTGGACGGCGCAGAGGGCCAGCCCCAGCATTTT. Translated, it gives CASSLDGAEGQPQHF.

The CDR3, as DNA: TGTGCCAGCAGCTTTTGGGATAGACCCTACGAGCAGTACTTC. It yields the protein CASSFWDRPYEQYF. The V gene is TRBV7-9, the J gene TRBJ2-7, with D hard to call. The germline V gene has CDR1 SEHNR and CDR2 FQNEAQ (reference sequence). The CDR3 contains 14 residues. Trimming stripped 3 bases from V and 2 bases from J, with 11 bases between.

V and J are TRBV12-3 or TRBV12-4 and TRBJ2-3; tentatively, D is TRBD2 (5 bases). CDR3 length equals 15 residues. V was trimmed by 3 bases and J by 4 bases, leaving 14 bases between them. The CDR3 region is CASSLRVGMADTQYF. In DNA, the CDR3 is TGTGCCAGCAGTTTGAGGGTAGGGATGGCAGATACGCAGTATTTT.

This clonotype was detected only once. The V gene is TRBV3-1, the J gene TRBJ2-1; D is undetermined. V gave up 4 bases and J gave up 4 bases, with 11 bases separating them. Per the germline V gene, CDR1 is LGHDT and CDR2 is YNNKEL (reference sequence). The CDR3 has 14 amino acids. CDR3 sequence (DNA): TGTGCCAGCAGCCGGGCACGTCGATACAATGAGCAGTTCTTC. Encoded protein: CASSRARRYNEQFF.

The chain carries TRBV29-1 and TRBJ2-5; D not certain. The germline V gene encodes CDR1 SQVTM and CDR2 ANQGSEA. V was trimmed by 0 bases and J by 11 bases, leaving 13 bases between them. The CDR3 extends over 12 amino acids. The CDR3 coding sequence is TGCAGCGTTGAAGATAGTTACTACGGGCAGTACTTC. Protein sequence: CSVEDSYYGQYF.

The chain carries TRBV5-6 and TRBJ1-1; tentatively, D is TRBD1 (6 bases). The CDR3 is 18 amino acids. CDR1 and CDR2 from the germline V gene are SGHDT and YYEEEE. The ends were cut back, 6 bases at V and 0 bases at J, with 24 bases in the middle. Here the CDR3 DNA reads TGTGCCAGCACGGGACCTCCAGGACAGCTTCCTATGAACACTGAAGCTTTCTTT. It yields the protein CASTGPPGQLPMNTEAFF.

The rearrangement joins TRBV15 to TRBJ2-1; no clear D. The germline V gene encodes CDR1 LNHNV and CDR2 YYDKDF (reference sequence). Trimming left V 3 bases short and J 7 bases short, with 16 bases between. CDR3 length: 15 residues. This CDR3 is CATSSGRGVHNEQFF. CDR3 DNA sequence: TGTGCCACCAGCAGTGGGCGTGGGGTCCATAATGAGCAGTTCTTC.

The chain uses TRBV7-3 and TRBJ2-1, with D unresolved. Germline-derived CDR1 and CDR2 are SGHTA and FQGTGA. Trimming took 5 bases from V and 6 from J, leaving 11 bases between them. The CDR3 loop spans 13 amino acids. The CDR3 protein is CASSTSPFNEQFF. The CDR3 DNA reads as TGTGCCAGCAGCACCAGCCCCTTCAATGAGCAGTTCTTC.

With respect to this clonotype: One end of the junction does not line up with germline, which may come from a read error. The J gene is TRBJ1-2, the V gene TRBV12-3 or TRBV12-4; D is unclear. The CDR3 is 13 residues long. CDR3 bases: TGTGCCAGCAGTTTACGGCAGAACTATGACTACACCTTC. Translating gives CASSLRQNYDYTF.

V gene TRBV7-6 combines with J gene TRBJ2-1; TRBD2 matches at 14 bases. The CDR3 is 16 amino acids. Germline lookup yields CDR1 SGHVS and CDR2 FNYEAQ. V gave up 4 bases and J gave up 6 bases; unmatched junction bases: 5. This CDR3 is CASSSRTSGGTNEQFF. The CDR3 nucleotides are TGTGCCAGCAGCTCCAGGACTAGCGGGGGGACCAATGAGCAGTTCTTC. Variable domain in full (rest from reference TRBV7-6 and TRBJ2-1): GAGVSQSPRYKVTKRGQDVALRCDPISGHVSLYWYRQALGQGPEFLTYFNYEAQQDKSGLPNDRFSAERPEGSISTLTIQRTEQRDSAMYRCASSSRTSGGTNEQFFGPGTRLTVL.

The CDR3 nucleotides read TGTGCCAGCAGCTTAGTCGGGACGGGGGCCCCACAAGATACGCAGTATTTT. This sequence encodes CASSLVGTGAPQDTQYF. This chain uses TRBV11-2 with TRBJ2-3, with D perhaps TRBD1 or TRBD2 (6 bases each). The germline V gene encodes CDR1 SGHAT and CDR2 FQNNGV. Deletions cut 1 base from V and 5 bases from J, with 19 bases between. The CDR3 is made up of 17 amino acids.

The V gene is TRBV5-5, the J gene TRBJ1-2; unclear D gene. CDR3 size: 15 residues. Per germline, CDR1 SGHKS and CDR2 YYEKEE (reference sequence). The V and J ends lost 2 bases and 2 bases respectively, with 13 bases between them. The CDR3 nucleotides read TGTGCCAGCAGCTTACACAGAGGCTCGAACTATGGCTACACCTTC. This translates into CASSLHRGSNYGYTF.

The V and J genes are TRBV5-1 and TRBJ2-7; 10 bases agree with TRBD1. V trimming: 1 base; J trimming: 6 bases; junction bases outside the gene matches: 7. This CDR3 region has 15 residues. Germline V gene data show CDR1 as SGHRS and CDR2 as YFSETQ. CDR3 protein: CASSLYGTGASEQYF. The DNA of the CDR3 is TGCGCCAGCAGCTTGTATGGGACAGGGGCATCCGAGCAGTACTTC.

The CDR3 spells CASSQDLRRGDTQYF. CDR3 nucleotides: TGTGCCAGCAGCCAAGATCTTAGAAGGGGAGATACGCAGTATTTT. The chain links TRBV3-1 to TRBJ2-3, with TRBD1 as a possible D gene (5 bases). The germline gives CDR1 LGHDT, CDR2 YNNKEL (reference sequence). V was pared by 0 bases and J by 5 bases, with 12 bases between. The CDR3 consists of 15 residues.

This sequence joins TRBV20-1 and TRBJ1-2; D may be TRBD1 (6 bases). The V end was cut by 3 bases, the J end by 0 bases, with 14 bases between. This CDR3 comprises 15 residues. Germline V CDR1 and CDR2: DFQATT, SNEGSKA (reference sequence). The CDR3 reads CSASLQGTPNYGYTF. The DNA of the CDR3 is TGCAGTGCTAGTCTTCAGGGGACTCCTAACTATGGCTACACCTTC.

The V and J genes are TRBV7-2 and TRBJ2-3, with 8 bases identical to TRBD2. V was clipped by 0 bases and J by 1 base; unmatched bases: 6. CDR1 and CDR2 from the germline V gene are SGHTA and FQGNSA. The CDR3 contains 17 residues. The CDR3 sequence is CASSLAPPGGGTDTQYF. The CDR3, as DNA: TGTGCCAGCAGCTTAGCGCCCCCGGGGGGGGGCACAGATACGCAGTATTTT. Complete variable domain (other parts from reference TRBV7-2 and TRBJ2-3): GAGVSQSPSNKVTEKGKDVELRCDPISGHTALYWYRQSLGQGLEFLIYFQGNSAPDKSGLPSDRFSAERTGGSVSTLTIQRTQQEDSAVYLCASSLAPPGGGTDTQYFGPGTRLTVL.

V gene TRBV28 combines with J gene TRBJ1-1, with 8 bases fitting TRBD1. Germline assignment: CDR1 MDHEN and CDR2 SYDVKM. V dropped 6 bases and J dropped 11; count of bases not matched to a gene: 5. This CDR3 spans 11 amino acids. The CDR3 DNA follows: TGTGCCAGCAGCCCGGGACAGGTCGCTTTCTTT. Translation: CASSPGQVAFF.

The sample holds a few counts of this clonotype. The J gene is TRBJ1-2, the V gene TRBV5-1, with TRBD1 as a possible D gene (6 bases). CDR1 SGHRS and CDR2 YFSETQ come from the germline V gene. V was shortened by 2 bases and J by 2 bases, with 13 bases between the two germline ends. This CDR3 is 15 amino acids long. CDR3 loop: CASSLPTGNNYGYTF. The CDR3 DNA reads TGCGCCAGCAGCTTACCGACAGGAAACAACTATGGCTACACCTTC.